This T cell receptor beta chain was sequenced during a study of spatial heterogeneity in lung cancer (dated by TCRdb to the late 2010s). Background on the whole study: Beta-chain transcripts were consistently detected in greater numbers than alpha-chain transcripts, which likely reflects a higher abundance of beta-chain transcripts. In the raw uncorrected reads, each unique combination of TCR and UMI appeared on average more than ten times. TCR alpha and beta repertoires were quantitatively compared across multiple tumor regions, matched nontumor lung and blood in non-small cell lung cancer. Nonsynonymous mutation counts, determined by whole-exome sequencing of tumor tissue, were related to TCR repertoire features. At surgery, both alpha and beta chains were TCR-sequenced in roughly 200 tumor regions, about 64 matched nontumor lung samples and just over 55 PBMC samples.

This clonotype registers as medium-sized (0.01 to 0.1%) within its sample. Its specific antigen is unknown. The input lacks base qualities; no much larger clone sits a single base away. Overall study results and their limits: Additional single-cell paired TCR alpha and beta sequencing was considered necessary to confirm, at a functional level, the hypothesis that regional TCRs recognize regional mutations.

The CDR3 covers 13 residues, taking in both the cysteine and the phenylalanine. Only the CDR3 part of the read is kept: 39 bases, read in frame from the first base. The germline V gene provides CDR1 SGHTS and CDR2 YDEGEE. Deletion took 2 bases off V and 4 bases off J, with a span of 10 bases between the germline ends. The library was obtained by 5' RACE. These reads were obtained on a NextSeq 500. In the TCR library protocol, a unique molecular identifier was attached to each TCR cDNA molecule so that PCR and sequencing errors could be corrected. In the source study's methods: TCR identification, UMI-based error correction and CDR3 extraction were all carried out with Decombinator tools. Expanded TCRs were defined as those above a frequency of 2 per 1,000, corresponding to the top 1% of the tumor frequency distribution. Each repertoire was subsampled 100 times to 5,000 TCRs, after which Renyi diversity was computed with the R vegan package. CDR3 similarity networks were built from amino acid triplet string-kernel similarity, with CDR3s being connected when pairwise similarity was above 0.82. The public sequencing data were trimmed at Q25 with fastp and processed into clonotypes with MiXCR by TCRdb, which kept only in-frame beta chains. Each entry merges the rows of one CDR3 protein and shows their most common DNA and genes. It is TCRdb's table, rather than the study itself, that gives the V and J calls and clone size. The sample includes around 6,000 distinct CDR3 sequences, with about 17% observed a single time. The leading ten clones occupy over 15% of the sample.

This specimen's time point label, per the study, means: sample taken at primary tumor resection. The donors were 70 or so patients from the lung TRACERx cohort who had early-stage, untreated non-small cell lung cancer. Whole RNA extracted from tumor and nontumor lung tissue, or from cryopreserved PBMC samples, was used for TCR sequencing without cell sorting. Only patients for whom sufficient RNA was available from at least two tumor regions were selected for TCR sequencing. Before selection, tumor and adjacent nontumor lung specimens were reviewed by a lung pathologist. The origin of this receptor is a male donor with early-stage non-small cell lung cancer. Here the chain combines TRBV5-8 and TRBJ2-7; the D gene identity is not certain. The specimen was normal lung tissue next to the tumor, collected at surgery. The CDR3 in this case is CASSFNLLYEQYF. The nucleotide sequence reads TGTGCCAGCAGCTTTAACTTACTGTACGAGCAGTACTTC.